The rows below give T cell receptor beta chains drawn from one sample of a study of blood T cell repertoires in COVID-19. Generated by immunoSEQ multiplex PCR, the TCRdb table keeps only in-frame clones and is missing some. Here the sample spans around 68,000 clones, 81% being singletons. Sequencing was performed on peripheral blood. These TCRs come from a human donor in a cohort sampled during active COVID-19. CDR3s include the opening cysteine and the closing phenylalanine or tryptophan.

CDR3aa: CASSWTSGTSGGELFF
j_gene: TRBJ2-2
v_gene: TRBV6-2/TRBV6-3

CDR3aa: CASSTGNQPQHF
j_gene: TRBJ1-5
v_gene: TRBV12-3/TRBV12-4

CDR3aa: CASTPPGFGNEKLFF
j_gene: TRBJ1-4
v_gene: TRBV2

CDR3aa: CASSYLEGPEQFF
j_gene: TRBJ2-1
v_gene: TRBV6-2/TRBV6-3

CDR3aa: CATSDRTGELFF
j_gene: TRBJ2-2
v_gene: TRBV24-1

CDR3aa: CASSESVSEGTAIPYEQYF
j_gene: TRBJ2-7
v_gene: TRBV10-2

CDR3aa: CASSLAAGGNYEQYF
j_gene: TRBJ2-7
v_gene: TRBV5-1

CDR3aa: CASSEALGIQALQYF
j_gene: TRBJ2-7
v_gene: TRBV2

CDR3aa: CASVPRTDNTEAFF
j_gene: TRBJ1-1
v_gene: TRBV18

CDR3aa: CASNSRGTGELFF
j_gene: TRBJ2-2
v_gene: TRBV7-9

CDR3aa: CASSLGLAGAHEQYF
j_gene: TRBJ2-7
v_gene: TRBV7-3

CDR3aa: CRVTGDTEAFF
j_gene: TRBJ1-1
v_gene: TRBV20-1

CDR3aa: CATSDPLVREGYNEQFF
j_gene: TRBJ2-1
v_gene: TRBV24-1

CDR3aa: CASRGVPTGFDEQFF
j_gene: TRBJ2-1
v_gene: TRBV28

CDR3aa: CASSGLVSDEQYF
j_gene: TRBJ2-7
v_gene: TRBV28

CDR3aa: CASGTGGRTEAFF
j_gene: TRBJ1-1
v_gene: TRBV2

CDR3aa: CASSYGTGGYEQYF
j_gene: TRBJ2-7
v_gene: TRBV6-5

CDR3aa: CASSLDLAGGSYNEQFF
j_gene: TRBJ2-1
v_gene: TRBV11-2

CDR3aa: CATSEPLAGVGTDTQYF
j_gene: TRBJ2-3
v_gene: TRBV24-1

CDR3aa: CASSGGPTYEQYF
j_gene: TRBJ2-7
v_gene: TRBV28

CDR3aa: CASSLRSGVSYNEQFF
j_gene: TRBJ2-1
v_gene: TRBV5-1

CDR3aa: CASSLTSSYEQYF
j_gene: TRBJ2-7
v_gene: TRBV7-9

CDR3aa: CASRTSGRVGDTQYF
j_gene: TRBJ2-3
v_gene: TRBV28